This entry lists 27 T cell receptor beta chains sequenced from one sample in a study of Graves' ophthalmopathy and Graves' hyperthyroidism. RNA transcripts were the source from which TCR beta CDR3 regions were amplified. First-round RT-PCR relied on HTBI primers, and a second-round multiplex PCR came next. TCRdb reanalysed the multiplex PCR reads using MiXCR and keeps one entry per CDR3 protein. The sample yields over a million distinct CDR3 sequences, about two fifths seen once. What was sequenced was peripheral blood or thyroid tissue (not recorded which). Every receptor here comes from an adult man with Graves' hyperthyroidism.

This clonotype showed up many times. The rearrangement joins TRBV6-5 to TRBJ1-5, with 11 bases matching TRBD1. CDR1 MNHEY and CDR2 SVGAGI come from the germline V gene. The ends lost 5 bases at V and 6 bases at J; junction bases unmatched: 9. CDR3 size: 16 residues. The CDR3, as DNA: TGTGCCAGCAGTGACACCGGACAGGGGGCGTTTCAGCCCCAGCATTTT. Translating it yields CASSDTGQGAFQPQHF.

To note about this clonotype: It is likely a read error, because the conserved phenylalanine at the end of the CDR3 is missing. The rearrangement joins TRBV5-5 to TRBJ1-1; D remains unclear. CDR1 is SGHKS and CDR2 is YYEKEE in the germline V gene (reference sequence). V was trimmed by 1 base and J by 0 bases, leaving 10 bases between them. This CDR3 comprises 15 residues. The CDR3 DNA is TGTGCCAGCAGCTTGACCACGTATATGAACACTGAAGCTTTCCTT. This translates into CASSLTTYMNTEAFL.

This clonotype came up many times. V gene TRBV29-1 combines with J gene TRBJ2-5; D call uncertain. Germline V gene lookup returns CDR1 SQVTM and CDR2 ANQGSEA. The CDR3 has 12 amino acids. Trimming shortened V by 5 bases and J by 2 bases, and 9 bases separated the two germline ends. CDR3 residues: CSVHSLQETQYF. CDR3 DNA sequence: TGCAGCGTTCACAGCCTTCAAGAGACCCAGTACTTC.

This clonotype was seen once. The gene calls are TRBV10-2 and TRBJ1-2; no reliable D call. Germline V CDR1 and CDR2: WSHSY, SAAADI. The germline V and J ends were trimmed by 11 bases and 6 bases, with 19 bases remaining between them. CDR3 size: 13 residues. The CDR3, as DNA: TGCGCCTCAACCCGGGGAGGGAGGCATGGCTACACCTTC. It encodes CASTRGGRHGYTF.

Remarks on this clonotype: The junction departs from germline at one end; a sequencing error may be responsible. The CDR3 sequence is CASSEDGTLHTGNTIYF. The CDR3, as DNA: TGTGCCAGCAGCGAAGATGGGACACTCCATACTGGAAACACCATATATTTT. The chain combines TRBV14 with TRBJ1-3; D perhaps matches TRBD1 (6 bases). From germline, CDR1 is SGHDN and CDR2 FVKESK. CDR3 length: 17 amino acids. The full variable domain, rest sourced from reference TRBV14 and TRBJ1-3, is EAGVTQFPSHSVIEKGQTVTLRCDPISGHDNLYWYRRVMGKEIKFLLHFVKESKQDESGMPNNRFLAERTGGTYSTLKVQPAELEDSGVYFCASSEDGTLHTGNTIYFGEGSWLTVV.

The chain links TRBV29-1 to TRBJ1-2, with D tentatively TRBD1 (5 bases). This CDR3 has 13 amino acids. V was trimmed by 8 bases and J by 4 bases, leaving 17 bases between them. Germline V gives CDR1 SQVTM, CDR2 ANQGSEA. CDR3 nucleotides: TGCAGCAGTTTAGAGCTGAGGGGCTATGGCTACACCTTC. It encodes CSSLELRGYGYTF.

Ten or more counts support this clonotype. The chain joins TRBV2 to TRBJ2-5; D gene unclear. Trimming cost V 6 bases and J 1 base, with 6 bases left between them. The CDR3 extends over 12 amino acids. From germline, CDR1 is SNHLY and CDR2 FYNNEI. CDR3 residues: CASSVGQETQYF. DNA for the CDR3: TGTGCCAGCAGCGTAGGCCAAGAGACCCAGTACTTC.

On this clonotype: At one end the junction does not follow the germline gene, possibly because of a read error. This sequence joins TRBV20-1 and TRBJ1-1; D unresolved. Germline CDR1 reads DFQATT; CDR2 reads SNEGSKA (reference sequence). This CDR3 region has 13 residues. Here the CDR3 reads CSASRQPNTGAFF. CDR3 sequence (DNA): TGCAGTGCTAGTCGCCAGCCGAACACTGGAGCTTTCTTT.

V usage is TRBV2 and J usage is TRBJ2-6, with a tentative D call TRBD2 (6 bases). V was shortened by 6 bases and J by 0 bases, with 9 bases between the two germline ends. CDR1 is SNHLY and CDR2 is FYNNEI in the germline V gene. This CDR3 is built from 15 residues. CDR3 sequence (DNA): TGTGCCAGCAGCCAGACTAGCTCTGGGGCCAACGTCCTGACTTTC. Translation gives CASSQTSSGANVLTF. The full variable domain, its missing parts supplied by reference TRBV2 and TRBJ2-6, is EPEVTQTPSHQVTQMGQEVILRCVPISNHLYFYWYRQILGQKVEFLVSFYNNEISEKSEIFDDQFSVERPDGSNFTLKIRSTKLEDSAMYFCASSQTSSGANVLTFGAGSRLTVL.

The rearrangement joins TRBV6-5 to TRBJ1-2; D is unresolved. Germline V gives CDR1 MNHEY, CDR2 SVGAGI. Trimming removed 3 bases from V and 3 bases from J, with 8 bases in between. The CDR3 extends over 13 amino acids. The CDR3 loop reads CASSYSSYYGYTF. The CDR3 DNA is TGTGCCAGCAGTTATAGCAGCTACTATGGCTACACCTTC.

This chain joins TRBV6-2 or TRBV6-3 and TRBJ2-2; no clear D. V was cut by 0 bases and J by 0 bases, with 5 bases left in between. Germline loops: CDR1 MNHEY, CDR2 SVGEGT. The CDR3 extends over 15 amino acids. The CDR3 loop is CASSYSVANTGELFF. In DNA form, the CDR3 reads TGTGCCAGCAGTTACTCGGTTGCGAACACCGGGGAGCTGTTTTTT.

The chain recombines TRBV9 with TRBJ2-2, with D possibly called TRBD1 or TRBD2 (5 bases each). Trimming took off 3 bases at V and 0 bases at J, with 15 bases between the two ends. CDR1 and CDR2 (germline): SGDLS, YYNGEE. The CDR3 is 17 residues long. The CDR3 nucleotides are TGTGCCAGCAGCGGGAGTAGGGGCGGGTCGAACACCGGGGAGCTGTTTTTT. Translation gives CASSGSRGGSNTGELFF.

This clonotype occurred a few times. J is TRBJ2-7 and V is TRBV10-3; unclear D gene. This CDR3 spans 14 amino acids. The V and J ends lost 10 bases and 2 bases respectively, with 18 bases between them. Per the germline V gene, CDR1 is ENHRY and CDR2 is SYGVKD. The CDR3 region has the DNA TGTGCCAGCAGCTACCAACCGGAAGCCTACGAGCAGTACTTC. As protein: CASSYQPEAYEQYF.

This chain joins TRBV19 and TRBJ2-2, with 8 bases fitting TRBD1. Looked up from germline, CDR1 is LNHDA and CDR2 is SQIVND (reference sequence). V lost 7 bases to trimming and J lost 0 bases; unmatched junction nucleotides: 10. CDR3 length equals 17 residues. Written as DNA, the CDR3 is TGTGCCAGTATGGGGGGACCGGGACAGGCGAACACCGGGGAGCTGTTTTTT. This codes for CASMGGPGQANTGELFF.

This clonotype has ten or more counts. The chain uses TRBV6-2 or TRBV6-3 and TRBJ1-5; D not resolved. The CDR3 runs to 14 residues. V was pared by 7 bases and J by 0 bases, with 10 bases between. In germline, CDR1 is MNHEY, CDR2 SVGEGT. For the CDR3, the DNA is TGTGCCAGCACCAGGAGTGATAGCAATCAGCCCCAGCATTTT. Residues: CASTRSDSNQPQHF.

In the case of this clonotype: The germline gene is not matched at one end of the junction; a read error may be the cause. This chain joins TRBV10-3 and TRBJ2-5; either TRBD1 or TRBD2 may supply D (5 bases each). The CDR3 spans 15 residues. The germline V gene has CDR1 ENHRY and CDR2 SYGVKD. CDR3 DNA sequence: TGTGCCATCAGTGAGTTGTGGGGGAACCAAGAGGCCCAGTACTTC. Translating it yields CAISELWGNQEAQYF.

The gene calls are TRBV20-1 and TRBJ1-2; 7 bases fit TRBD1. The germline gives CDR1 DFQATT, CDR2 SNEGSKA (reference sequence). This CDR3 contains 12 residues. The DNA for the CDR3 is TGCACTACCGGGACAGCTAACTATGGCTACACCTTC. Translation: CTTGTANYGYTF.

The genes are TRBV10-3 and TRBJ2-5; possibly TRBD1 or TRBD2 for D (5 bases each). Germline V gene lookup returns CDR1 ENHRY and CDR2 SYGVKD. The CDR3 spans 13 residues. Here the CDR3 reads CAEAEGSQETQYF. The DNA of the CDR3 is TGTGCGGAAGCAGAGGGGTCCCAAGAGACCCAGTACTTC.

This chain connects TRBV14 to TRBJ2-2; D uncertain. Germline V gene lookup returns CDR1 SGHDN and CDR2 FVKESK. Between the trimmed V and J ends, which lost 1 base and 3 bases, there was a span of 9 bases. CDR3 length: 15 residues. CDR3 region: CASSQVSLDTGELFF. DNA for the CDR3: TGTGCCAGCAGCCAAGTCAGTCTGGACACCGGGGAGCTGTTTTTT.

The table lists this clonotype with a few counts. This sequence joins TRBV5-1 and TRBJ2-5; 8 nucleotides line up with TRBD1. The V gene end was trimmed by 5 bases and the J gene end by 5 bases; junction bases not matched to a gene: 8. CDR1 is SGHRS, CDR2 YFSETQ, per germline. The CDR3 covers 14 residues. The DNA for the CDR3 is TGCGCCAGCAGTAGACAGGGGATTGTTGAGACCCAGTACTTC. It specifies CASSRQGIVETQYF.

To note about this clonotype: This may stem from a read error, because a much larger clone lies one nucleotide away. The chain joins TRBV7-7 to TRBJ2-7; D is undetermined. CDR1 SSHAT and CDR2 FNYEAQ come from the germline V gene (reference sequence). This CDR3 is built from 15 residues. The CDR3 coding sequence is TGTGCCAGCGGCTTAGAAGCAGGTCCGACCTACGAGCAGTACTTC. Translated, it gives CASGLEAGPTYEQYF.

In this sample, this clonotype turned up many times. The gene calls are TRBV27 and TRBJ1-6, with a tentative D call TRBD1 (5 bases). CDR1 is MNHEY, CDR2 SMNVEV, per germline (reference sequence). V was cut by 5 bases and J by 14 bases, with 16 bases left in between. The CDR3 sequence is 13 residues long. The CDR3 sequence: CASSNRDVVTLHF. DNA of the CDR3: TGTGCCAGCAGTAACCGGGACGTGGTCACCCTCCACTTT.

This clonotype was counted only a few times. The chain links TRBV6-6 to TRBJ2-7; tentative D call: TRBD2 (5 bases). This CDR3 region has 13 residues. In germline, CDR1 is MNHNY, CDR2 SVGAGI (reference sequence). V lost 2 bases to trimming and J lost 7 bases, with 12 bases between them. CDR3 nucleotides: TGTGCCAGCAGTTACACCCGGGATCGGGAGCAGTACTTC. Translation: CASSYTRDREQYF.

The gene calls are TRBV25-1 and TRBJ2-7; maybe TRBD1 (5 bases). V lost 4 bases, J lost 5 bases, and 12 bases lay in between. Germline V CDR1 and CDR2: MGHDK, SYGVNS. The CDR3 has 13 amino acids. CDR3 region: CASSGRLRDEQYF. The CDR3 coding sequence is TGTGCCAGCAGTGGCCGACTCAGGGACGAGCAGTACTTC.

This chain links TRBV5-1 with TRBJ2-7; 7 bases are shared with TRBD1. CDR3 length: 13 residues. Germline assignment: CDR1 SGHRS and CDR2 YFSETQ. Germline trimming cut 6 bases from V and 3 bases from J; bases unmatched to any gene: 6. CDR3 sequence: CASNATGIYEQYF. The DNA of the CDR3 is TGCGCCAGCAACGCGACAGGGATCTACGAGCAGTACTTC. The entire variable domain, with the rest obtained from reference TRBV5-1 and TRBJ2-7, is as follows: KAGVTQTPRYLIKTRGQQVTLSCSPISGHRSVSWYQQTPGQGLQFLFEYFSETQRNKGNFPGRFSGRQFSNSRSEMNVSTLELGDSALYLCASNATGIYEQYFGPGTRLTVT.

This rearrangement joins TRBV7-2 to TRBJ2-7; TRBD2 might be the D (6 bases). V gave up 0 bases and J gave up 0 bases, with 12 bases separating them. From germline, CDR1 is SGHTA and CDR2 FQGNSA. This CDR3 has 16 residues. In nucleotides, the CDR3 is TGTGCCAGCAGCTTAGCGTTGGCGGGAAACTCCTACGAGCAGTACTTC. The encoded protein is CASSLALAGNSYEQYF.

V and J are TRBV15 and TRBJ1-3; a possible D gene is TRBD1 (5 bases). Germline CDR1 and CDR2: LNHNV and YYDKDF (reference sequence). The CDR3 loop spans 18 amino acids. V was pared by 0 bases and J by 2 bases, with 17 bases between. The CDR3 here is CATSRDRGGDSTGNTIYF. For the CDR3, the DNA is TGTGCCACCAGCAGAGATCGGGGGGGGGATTCGACTGGAAACACCATATATTTT.